The 18 T cell receptor beta chains below were found in one sample sequenced in a study of human T cells and chemical hapten exposure. The time point was: patch test 2, 6 weeks after DPC sensitization. Noted treatment: therapeutic diphenylcyclopropenone sensitization with weekly scalp DPC. Extraction yielded total RNA from whole blood (unfractionated). TCRdb recomputed calls from the RACE reads with MiXCR, one row per CDR3 protein. The sample lists 40,000 or so distinct CDR3 sequences; 9.5% to 10% were seen once. Sample: whole blood, taken in connection with sensitization to the hapten diphenylcyclopropenone (DPC). These TCRs come from a woman aged 25 to 39 with alopecia areata. Some clones in this sample may be carry-over from other donors' samples.

CDR3: CASRAPEGTVEQYF. DNA of the CDR3: TGTGCCAGCAGAGCCCCAGAGGGGACGGTCGAGCAGTACTTC. This chain uses TRBV28 with TRBJ2-7; D possibly matches TRBD1 or TRBD2 (5 bases each). The CDR3 totals 14 residues. The V gene's germline CDR1 is MDHEN and CDR2 SYDVKM. Between the trimmed V and J ends, which lost 6 bases and 6 bases, there was a span of 18 bases.

This clonotype has just a few counts. The V gene is TRBV19, the J gene TRBJ1-5; 9 bases are a match to TRBD1. CDR3 size: 18 residues. From germline, CDR1 is LNHDA and CDR2 SQIVND (reference sequence). V lost 0 bases to trimming and J lost 2 bases; unmatched junction nucleotides: 8. CDR3 coding DNA: TGTGCCAGTAGTATAGATCACAGGGGGCGCATGGGCAATCAGCCCCAGCATTTT. Its translation is CASSIDHRGRMGNQPQHF.

This clonotype was recorded many times. V is TRBV12-3 or TRBV12-4 and J is TRBJ2-2; TRBD1 aligns across 7 bases. This CDR3 spans 16 amino acids. The junction had 6 bases not matched to a gene; V was cut back by 5 bases and J by 0 bases. The CDR3 DNA reads TGTGCCAGCAGTCAGGACAGGCCCGCGAACACCGGGGAGCTGTTTTTT. Translated: CASSQDRPANTGELFF.

The V call is TRBV20-1, the J call TRBJ2-1; 12 bases are a match to TRBD2. This CDR3 has 15 residues. V was clipped by 0 bases and J by 4 bases; unmatched bases: 1. CDR1 and CDR2 (germline): DFQATT, SNEGSKA (reference sequence). CDR3: CSARDGLAGYNEQFF. CDR3 nucleotide sequence: TGCAGTGCTAGAGACGGACTAGCGGGGTACAATGAGCAGTTCTTC.

Written as DNA, the CDR3 is TGTGCCAGCAGAAGGACAGGCGAGGGCGAGCAGTACTTC. Amino acid sequence: CASRRTGEGEQYF. The chain recombines TRBV6-2 or TRBV6-3 with TRBJ2-7, with 7 nucleotides matching TRBD1. Germline loops: CDR1 MNHEY, CDR2 SVGEGT. CDR3 length: 13 residues. V lost 6 bases to trimming and J lost 6 bases; unmatched junction nucleotides: 8.

A few counts support this clonotype. The chain carries TRBV7-3 and TRBJ2-3, with 9 bases matching TRBD2. Germline CDR1 SGHTA, CDR2 FQGTGA. CDR3 size: 16 residues. V dropped 0 bases and J dropped 2; count of bases not matched to a gene: 3. CDR3 DNA sequence: TGTGCCAGCAGCTTAACCAGCGGGGGGCACACAGATACGCAGTATTTT. Its protein is CASSLTSGGHTDTQYF.

J is TRBJ2-1 and V is TRBV7-9, with 7 bases aligning to TRBD1. The CDR3 loop spans 13 amino acids. V was pared by 5 bases and J by 7 bases, with 5 bases of the junction left unmatched. Germline lookup yields CDR1 SEHNR and CDR2 FQNEAQ (reference sequence). The CDR3 sequence: CASSPTGFNEQFF. Written as DNA, the CDR3 is TGTGCCAGCAGCCCGACAGGGTTTAATGAGCAGTTCTTC.

The V gene is TRBV4-2, the J gene TRBJ1-2, with TRBD1 identical over 10 bases. Trimming removed 3 bases from V and 4 bases from J; junction bases left unmatched: 5. Looked up from germline, CDR1 is LGHNA and CDR2 is YNFKEQ. The CDR3 totals 15 residues. The CDR3 DNA reads as TGTGCCAGCAGCCAGGGGGACAGGGGTGGCTATGGCTACACCTTC. Translating it yields CASSQGDRGGYGYTF.

This clonotype was detected ten times or more. J is TRBJ2-7 and V is TRBV20-1, with 12 bases matching TRBD2. Per germline, CDR1 DFQATT and CDR2 SNEGSKA (reference sequence). This CDR3 has 16 amino acids. CDR3 region: CTGEALLAGGAYEQYF. The CDR3 bases are TGCACTGGGGAGGCCTTGCTAGCGGGGGGGGCATACGAGCAGTACTTC.

This clonotype was seen repeatedly, ten times or more. V gene TRBV6-1 combines with J gene TRBJ1-6; D gene unclear. The V end lost 3 bases, the J end lost 7 bases, and 7 bases lay between the germline ends. This CDR3 spans 13 amino acids. CDR1 is MNHNS, CDR2 SASEGT, per germline. CDR3 nucleotides: TGTGCCAGCAGTGATACTGAAAATTCACCCCTCCACTTT. This gives the protein CASSDTENSPLHF.

This CDR3 reads CASSYSVRPATEAFF. The CDR3, as DNA: TGTGCCAGCAGTTACTCGGTCCGGCCTGCCACTGAAGCTTTCTTT. This sequence joins TRBV6-5 and TRBJ1-1; D unresolved. Germline V gene sequence: CDR1 MNHEY, CDR2 SVGAGI. Trimming took 0 bases from V and 4 from J, leaving 12 bases between them. The CDR3 is 15 residues long.

This clonotype was counted at least ten times. The genes are TRBV29-1 and TRBJ2-7; D is uncertain. Germline CDR1 is SQVTM and CDR2 is ANQGSEA. CDR3 length: 13 amino acids. Trimming stripped 5 bases from V and 6 bases from J, with 17 bases between. CDR3 residues: CSVYHPLLGEQYF. CDR3 in DNA: TGCAGCGTTTACCACCCCCTCTTGGGCGAGCAGTACTTC.

The chain links TRBV5-4 to TRBJ2-7; no definite D call. The germline gives CDR1 SGHNT, CDR2 YYREEE (reference sequence). The CDR3 totals 14 residues. Trimming pared 4 bases from V and 7 bases from J, leaving 18 bases between. The CDR3 region is CASSPRLMLGEQYF. CDR3 nucleotide sequence: TGTGCCAGCAGCCCCCGACTGATGCTAGGGGAGCAGTACTTC. Looking up the rest from reference TRBV5-4 and TRBJ2-7 gives the full variable domain: ETGVTQSPTHLIKTRGQQVTLRCSSQSGHNTVSWYQQALGQGPQFIFQYYREEENGRGNFPPRFSGLQFPNYSSELNVNALELDDSALYLCASSPRLMLGEQYFGPGTRLTVT.

This clonotype appeared a few times. The genes are TRBV4-2 and TRBJ2-7, with 9 bases fitting TRBD1. CDR1 and CDR2 (germline): LGHNA, YNFKEQ. V lost 3 bases to trimming and J lost 6 bases; unmatched junction nucleotides: 12. The CDR3 sequence is 16 residues long. The CDR3 protein is CASSQDVSDRGFEQYF. CDR3 DNA sequence: TGTGCCAGCAGCCAGGATGTGTCGGACAGGGGATTCGAGCAGTACTTC.

The rearrangement joins TRBV4-3 to TRBJ2-3, with a tentative D call TRBD2 (6 bases). Trimming took off 4 bases at V and 5 bases at J, with 13 bases between the two ends. Germline V lookup: CDR1 LGHNA, CDR2 YSLEER. The CDR3 sequence is 14 residues long. In DNA, the CDR3 is TGCGCCAGCAGCCCGAAGGTCGGGGGAGATACGCAGTATTTT. The encoded protein is CASSPKVGGDTQYF.

V is TRBV29-1 and J is TRBJ1-1; D not certain. Germline V gene data show CDR1 as SQVTM and CDR2 as ANQGSEA. V was shortened by 4 bases and J by 6 bases, with 9 bases between the two germline ends. The CDR3 sequence is 11 residues long. CDR3 protein: CSVGWQAEAFF. DNA for the CDR3: TGCAGCGTTGGGTGGCAGGCTGAAGCTTTCTTT.

This clonotype was counted a few times. The J gene is TRBJ2-7, the V gene TRBV12-3 or TRBV12-4; 8 nucleotides line up with TRBD1. The length of the CDR3 is 13 residues. V shed 3 bases and J 6 bases; nucleotides not matched to a gene: 4. CDR3 bases: TGTGCCAGCAGTTTGTCCAGGGGGCTCGAGCAGTACTTC. It yields the protein CASSLSRGLEQYF.

Ten or more counts support this clonotype. This sequence joins TRBV7-3 and TRBJ1-6, with TRBD1 matching over 7 bases. The CDR3 is 13 amino acids. Germline V gives CDR1 SGHTA, CDR2 FQGTGA. Trimming at V came to 4 bases and at J to 8 bases, leaving 2 bases not matched to a gene. The CDR3 region has the DNA TGTGCCAGCAGCTGGGACAGATATTCACCCCTCCACTTT. Protein: CASSWDRYSPLHF.